These 11 T cell receptor beta chains originate from one sample sequenced in a study of cytomegalovirus exposure and HLA in healthy donors. The PCR made use of 60 Vbeta and 13 Jbeta primers. Repertoires were generated with immunoSEQ multiplex PCR, while TCRdb's copy carries only in-frame clones and drops some. The repertoire consists of over 65,000 clones, with around 85% occurring once and the leading ten covering around 15%. The material sequenced was PBMCs. These receptors were collected from a human donor in good health.

The chain couples TRBV25-1 to TRBJ1-3; possible D gene TRBD1, 5 bases. Germline CDR1 is MGHDK and CDR2 is SYGVNS. V lost 5 bases, J lost 8 bases, and 22 bases lay in between. The CDR3 is made up of 16 amino acids. The DNA of the CDR3 is TGTGCCAGCAGTCCCCCGGGACTCCAGGTTGGGGACACCATATATTTT. This translates into CASSPPGLQVGDTIYF.

The CDR3 region has the DNA TGTGCCAGCAGCCAAACTAGCGGGGGATCCTACGAGCAGTACTTC. The encoded protein is CASSQTSGGSYEQYF. V and J are TRBV4-2 and TRBJ2-7; 11 bases agree with TRBD2. The ends lost 2 bases at V and 1 base at J; junction bases unmatched: 1. CDR1 is LGHNA and CDR2 is YNFKEQ in the germline V gene. The CDR3 extends over 15 amino acids.

The chain joins TRBV6-4 to TRBJ2-3, with 7 nucleotides matching TRBD2. CDR1 and CDR2 (germline): MRHNA, SNTAGT. This CDR3 contains 14 residues. Trimming at V came to 4 bases and at J to 0 bases, leaving 1 base not matched to a gene. The CDR3 nucleotides read TGTGCCAGCAGTGCTAGCGGAAGCACAGATACGCAGTATTTT. This sequence encodes CASSASGSTDTQYF.

This chain connects TRBV5-1 to TRBJ2-1; D not certain. The V and J ends lost 1 base and 6 bases respectively, with 11 bases between them. CDR1 is SGHRS and CDR2 is YFSETQ in the germline V gene. The CDR3 sequence is 14 residues long. The CDR3: CASSLSQFGNEQFF. Written as DNA, the CDR3 is TGCGCCAGCAGCTTGAGTCAGTTTGGCAATGAGCAGTTCTTC.

In regard to this clone: The CDR3 ends on some other residue instead of the conserved phenylalanine or tryptophan, so this is likely a read error. The limits of the CDR3 on the DNA are not certain, so only TCRdb's listed CDR3 is given. This rearrangement joins TRBV6-1 to TRBJ1-2; TRBD1 is the table's D call and was not checked against the DNA. The CDR3 totals 13 residues, both ends included. CDR1 is MNHNS and CDR2 is SASEGT in the germline V gene. CDR3 protein: CASSERSGTGTSY.

The chain links TRBV9 to TRBJ1-5; no reliable D call. Trimming pared 5 bases from V and 0 bases from J, leaving 21 bases between. This CDR3 spans 18 amino acids. Germline V gene sequence: CDR1 SGDLS, CDR2 YYNGEE. The CDR3 sequence: CASSPHREPWYSNQPQHF. For the CDR3, the DNA is TGTGCCAGCAGTCCCCACCGGGAGCCTTGGTATAGCAATCAGCCCCAGCATTTT.

The rearrangement links TRBV7-9 to TRBJ2-5, with a weak D call TRBD2 (5 bases). CDR1 is SEHNR and CDR2 is FQNEAQ in the germline V gene (reference sequence). This CDR3 is 15 amino acids long. With 1 base removed from V and 2 bases from J, the gap between germline ends came to 11 bases. This CDR3 reads CASSLETGYQETQYF. In nucleotides, the CDR3 is TGTGCCAGCAGCTTAGAGACGGGGTATCAAGAGACCCAGTACTTC.

The chain joins TRBV6-6 to TRBJ2-2; no clear D. Germline-derived CDR1 and CDR2 are MNHNY and SVGAGI (reference sequence). There are 15 residues in the CDR3. V lost 2 bases and J lost 6, with 13 bases in between. In nucleotides, the CDR3 is TGTGCCAGCAGTTACCTAGGTCCCTCGTCCGGGGAGCTGTTTTTT. Translating gives CASSYLGPSSGELFF.

Points on this clone: A junction end diverges from the germline sequence, so it may reflect a read error. V gene TRBV6-5 combines with J gene TRBJ2-1; 11 nucleotides agree with TRBD2. The CDR3 is 14 amino acids. Germline V gene data show CDR1 as MNHEY and CDR2 as SVGAGI. CDR3 sequence reads: CASSYELAGDPMVF. The CDR3 DNA reads as TGTGCCAGCAGTTACGAACTAGCGGGGGACCCCATGGTCTTC.

The CDR3 DNA sequence: TGTGCCAGCAGTACAGGGGGCGCTGGCTATGGCTACACCTTC. Its translation is CASSTGGAGYGYTF. The V and J genes are TRBV7-6 and TRBJ1-2; 9 nucleotides align to TRBD1. In germline, CDR1 is SGHVS, CDR2 FNYEAQ. The V and J ends lost 6 bases and 4 bases, in that order; junction bases with no gene match: 6. The CDR3 is made up of 14 amino acids.

The chain couples TRBV19 to TRBJ1-2, with TRBD1 as a possible D gene (5 bases). V lost 3 bases and J lost 2, with 7 bases in between. CDR3 size: 13 residues. Germline lookup yields CDR1 LNHDA and CDR2 SQIVND (reference sequence). CDR3 coding DNA: TGTGCCAGTAGTATTAACAGGAACTATGGCTACACCTTC. This codes for CASSINRNYGYTF. The complete variable domain, with remaining parts taken from reference TRBV19 and TRBJ1-2, reads DGGITQSPKYLFRKEGQNVTLSCEQNLNHDAMYWYRQDPGQGLRLIYYSQIVNDFQKGDIAEGYSVSREKKESFPLTVTSAQKNPTAFYLCASSINRNYGYTFGSGTRLTVV.